Sequencing of this TCR beta chain was carried out in a study of cytomegalovirus exposure and HLA in healthy donors listed by TCRdb under 2017. About the investigation overall: According to an earlier analysis of around 600 of the donors, about 180 million T cells yielded some 110 million unique TCR beta sequences and about 300 Gb of sequence data. An early release that covered fewer than 800 HLA-typed donors contained approximately 300 gigabases of sequencing data and tens of millions of unique TCR sequences. The genetic ancestry cluster associated with self-reported Caucasian donors included about 84% of the approximately 430 genotyped donors. The study aimed to test whether signatures of past pathogen exposure could be identified by cataloging public T cell receptors. The study used immunosequencing to profile the T cell repertoires of hundreds of subjects and linked those repertoires to cytomegalovirus serostatus. A separate validation cohort of about 110 different subjects was used in addition to the approximately 700-subject first cohort. To predict cytomegalovirus infection status, the study combined high-throughput TCR immunosequencing, statistical association of individual TCRs with disease status, and machine learning. To study patterns of TCR occurrence, a later analysis re-analyzed previously published TCR beta repertoires from just over 650 donors and added high-resolution HLA genotyping. In the later analysis, no new phenotypic data were used to find candidate immune exposures; instead, reliance was placed on TCR beta sequences and their occurrence across donors. To decide whether each TCR beta V gene segment behaved as functional or pseudogenic, an earlier analysis of over 500 of the donors relied on high-throughput TCR beta sequencing. Donor age, sex, ethnicity and CMV serostatus were collected together with the repertoire data. Genome-wide SNP genotypes for about 60% of the 666 donors were used in a later genetic analysis, which treated that subset as a discovery cohort. All discovery cohort repertoires had been generated using a single sequencing platform. HLA typing covered class I and class II loci at four-digit resolution. The number of donors typed differed by locus, with 629-630 for A, B, C, DRB1 and DQB1, more than 500 for DQA1, approximately 570 for DPA1, and around 430 for DPB1. Several DR-DQ haplotypes were treated as single units for association and clustering because of strong linkage in the cohort. Among 300 to 500 genotyped donors of the cohort, an average of around 250,000 unique TCR beta nucleotide sequences was sequenced per donor, of which approximately 19% were non-productive. Paper-wide results and their limitations: Only TCR beta chains were sequenced in this cohort, and the absence of alpha or paired-chain data limited detectable features. In a later analysis, HLA-associated TCR beta chains showed more clonal expansion and lower generation probabilities than non-associated chains that were equally common. In a later analysis, most CMV-associated TCR beta chains were found to appear HLA-restricted, with HLA associations seemingly driven largely by CMV exposure. Assigning TCR associations to individual alleles was difficult when HLA alleles, especially DR and DQ, strongly co-occurred. Several of the top co-occurrence clusters appeared to be linked to parvovirus B19, influenza, CMV and Epstein-Barr virus, according to a later analysis. In a later genetic analysis, fewer N-insertions in productive TCRs were reported among donors in an Asian-associated ancestry cluster than the approximately 670-donor mean. Cytomegalovirus status was reported to be diagnosed by the classifier with high specificity and sensitivity in both the original and validation cohorts. An association between a missense DCLRE1C variant and V-gene and J-gene trimming of TCR beta chains was found in a later genetic analysis and replicated in an independent cohort. CMV serostatus was the only immune exposure information available for the cohort. Linkage disequilibrium might explain the correlated functional status among segregating V segments, but an unknown experimental factor could not be excluded. It was suggested by the authors that the approach could potentially be generalized to other disease states and immunological phenotypes. The 87-base-pair reads could not distinguish some IMGT-functional V segments, including TRBV6-2 and TRBV6-3, so those segments were excluded. A later analysis associated about 18,000 TCR beta sequences with specific HLA alleles at a false discovery rate of 0.05. HLA typing was unavailable for some donors at each locus, so association tests used only the typed subset. Across donors, most TCR sequences were observed very rarely, whereas some public TCRs were present in many individuals. A cluster of highly shared sequence variants was judged likely to be a technical artifact of the sequencing pipeline. The study gave a list of under 200 TCR beta chains associated with cytomegalovirus. A further reported finding was that TCR beta sequences accurately predicted the HLA-A and HLA-B alleles for most subjects in the first cohort. Because counts were too low, about 18 rarely observed V segments, including chromosome 9 orphons, were left out of the earlier analysis of over 550 of the donors. In vitro tests confirmed that a few of the cytomegalovirus-associated TCR beta chains recognize cytomegalovirus antigens. Presence/absence analyses assumed roughly uniform sequencing depth across donors, an assumption that may not hold. A later analysis found that TCR association rates varied across HLA loci, with DRB1 alleles showing the most associated TCRs and HLA-C alleles the fewest. An earlier analysis of approximately 570 of the donors showed that most TCR beta V segments appeared in productive rearrangements either about 87% or about 30% of the time, which broadly matched IMGT annotations.

The cohort consisted of 600 to 750 healthy bone marrow donors. Cohort members were all nominally healthy when sampled, although unrecorded immune exposures were likely present. The donor tested CMV seronegative and was one of the 352 seronegative cohort members. Every donor gave a peripheral blood sample, and the peripheral blood mononuclear cells from that sample were used for TCR beta sequencing. The Qiagen DNeasy Blood Extraction Kit was used to extract genomic DNA from the blood cell samples. Library preparation employed the immunoSEQ multiplex PCR assay. A mixture of 60 forward primers for TCR Vbeta segments and 13 reverse primers for TCR Jbeta segments was used in the multiplex PCR. Amplification of the CDR3 region of rearranged TCR beta genes was performed with a multiplex PCR assay on genomic DNA. The amplified TCR beta libraries were sequenced on the Illumina HiSeq System as 87-base-pair reads. Concerning the study's data processing: A later analysis tallied around 87 million unique TCR beta chains across the 666 repertoires, and around 9.9 million of those chains were shared by two or more donors. To remove PCR and sequencing errors, raw reads were error-corrected and collapsed into unique sequences using a nearest-neighbor algorithm that merged closely related sequences. To assign V, D and J gene segments, CDR3 sequences were aligned to IMGT reference sequences. For a sequence to be retained, a match of at least six nucleotides to both a V gene segment and a J gene segment was required. Rearrangements were classified as productive when the CDR3 lacked stop codons and remained in frame with V and J, and all other rearrangements were classified as non-productive. Following IMGT convention, CDR3 was defined as the stretch from the second conserved V-encoded cysteine to the conserved J-encoded phenylalanine. The earlier analysis of some 550 of the donors excluded any sequence lacking an unambiguous match to a single V gene segment. An earlier analysis of fewer than 750 of the donors classified V segments as functional when productive rearrangements were above 56.7% and as segregating when the standard deviation between donors was above 5%. To diagnose cytomegalovirus status from the catalog of TCR beta chain sequences, a statistical classification framework was built. V and J gene assignment, in a later analysis, came from comparing TCR nucleotide sequences with IMGT/GENE-DB human TR gene sequences. In a later analysis, CDR3 sequences and most-parsimonious VDJ recombination scenarios were assigned using the TCRdist pipeline. In a later analysis, each TCR beta chain was defined by its CDR3 amino acid sequence together with its V-gene family, and reads lacking a unique V-gene family were excluded. As a way to deal with suspected cross-contamination and a sequencing artifact, a later analysis dropped roughly 600 nucleotide sequences that were highly shared and had low generation probability. In a later analysis, a clonal expansion index for each public chain was calculated from normalized within-repertoire ranks of inferred template counts. A later analysis computed generation probabilities with a VDJ recombination model fitted to out-of-frame rearrangements, and checked the results against IGoR. Hypergeometric tests were used in a later analysis to score TCR-TCR, TCR-HLA and TCR-CMV co-occurrence, with a repertoire-size bias correction applied to the TCR pairs. To estimate false discovery rates, a later analysis permuted the HLA or CMV assignments 20 times. In a later analysis, co-occurring TCRs were grouped with DBSCAN, and TCRdist sequence similarity was added when clustering was performed within HLA-allele-positive subsets. Repertoires with fewer than 30,000 or more than 120,000 public chains were left out of co-occurrence clustering, as were four to six repertoires with anomalous nucleotide sharing. TCRdb took over this immuneACCESS table, retaining in-frame rearrangements with V and J assigned. Such tables are incomplete; in checked studies, under half of the missing clones stem from an unresolved V gene, and the remainder is unexplained. V and J calls and clone size are as listed in that table; D and trimming were resolved from the DNA. The sample table contains around 190,000 clones; only one count was recorded for 70% to 90% of them. Jointly, the top ten make up over 2% of the sample.

CDR1 is given as MNHNY and CDR2 as SVGAGI, both from the germline V gene (reference sequence). Relative to germline, V is 6 bases shorter and J is 3 bases shorter, with 11 bases between their ends. The CDR3 covers 13 residues, taking in both the cysteine and the phenylalanine. The read is trimmed to its CDR3 DNA, 39 bases read in frame from base 1. Details on this clone: No antigen is known for it. No much larger clone is present one base from it, and per-base qualities are unavailable.

Sequenced: PBMCs. This receptor chain uses TRBV6-6 and TRBJ1-2, with no reliable assignment of the D segment. The clonotype originates from a woman aged 45-65 years in good health and CMV-seronegative. The bases read TGTGCCAGCAGATTGGGAGGAGACTATGGCTACACCTTC. This gives the protein CASRLGGDYGYTF.